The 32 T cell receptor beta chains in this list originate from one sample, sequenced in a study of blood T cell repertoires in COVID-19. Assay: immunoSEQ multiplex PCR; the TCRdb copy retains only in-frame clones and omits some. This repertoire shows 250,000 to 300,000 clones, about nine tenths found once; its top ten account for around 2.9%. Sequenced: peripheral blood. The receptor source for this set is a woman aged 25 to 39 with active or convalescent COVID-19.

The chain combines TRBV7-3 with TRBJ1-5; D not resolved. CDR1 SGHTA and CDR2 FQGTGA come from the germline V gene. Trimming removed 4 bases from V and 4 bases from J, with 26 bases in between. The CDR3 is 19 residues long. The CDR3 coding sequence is TGTGCCAGCAGCTCAGCGAACACGAACCGGGGAACCTCTAATCAGCCCCAGCATTTT. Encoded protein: CASSSANTNRGTSNQPQHF.

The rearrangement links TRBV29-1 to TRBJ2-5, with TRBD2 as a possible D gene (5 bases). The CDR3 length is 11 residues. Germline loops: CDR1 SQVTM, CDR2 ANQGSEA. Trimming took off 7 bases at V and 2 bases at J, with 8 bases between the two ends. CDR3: CSAGVQETQYF. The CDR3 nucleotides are TGCAGCGCCGGGGTTCAAGAGACCCAGTACTTC.

The CDR3 sequence: CASSMGRENYNEQFF. Written as DNA, the CDR3 is TGTGCCAGTAGTATGGGCAGGGAAAACTACAATGAGCAGTTCTTC. The rearrangement uses TRBV19 and TRBJ2-1; perhaps TRBD1 as D (5 bases). Germline V gives CDR1 LNHDA, CDR2 SQIVND (reference sequence). The ends were cut back, 3 bases at V and 3 bases at J, with 12 bases in the middle. This CDR3 contains 15 residues.

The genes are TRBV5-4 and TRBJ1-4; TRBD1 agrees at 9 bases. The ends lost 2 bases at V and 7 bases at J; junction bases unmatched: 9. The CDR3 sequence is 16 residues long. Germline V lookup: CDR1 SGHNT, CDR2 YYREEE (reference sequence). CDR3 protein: CASSLNTGGQGEKLFF. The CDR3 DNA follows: TGTGCCAGCAGCTTAAACACAGGGGGCCAGGGTGAAAAACTGTTTTTT.

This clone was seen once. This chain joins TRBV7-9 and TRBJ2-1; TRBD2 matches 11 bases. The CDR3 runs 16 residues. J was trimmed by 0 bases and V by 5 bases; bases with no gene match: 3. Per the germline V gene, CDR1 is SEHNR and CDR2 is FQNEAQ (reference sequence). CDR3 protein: CASSRGLAVSYNEQFF. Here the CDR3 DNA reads TGTGCCAGCAGCCGGGGACTAGCGGTCTCCTACAATGAGCAGTTCTTC.

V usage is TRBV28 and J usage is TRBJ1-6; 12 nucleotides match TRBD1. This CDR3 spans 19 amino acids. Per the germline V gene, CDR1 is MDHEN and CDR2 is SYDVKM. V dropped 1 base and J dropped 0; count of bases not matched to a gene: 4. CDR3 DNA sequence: TGTGCCAGCAGTTTATCCGGGACAGGGGGCCTCTCCTATAATTCACCCCTCCACTTT. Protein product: CASSLSGTGGLSYNSPLHF.

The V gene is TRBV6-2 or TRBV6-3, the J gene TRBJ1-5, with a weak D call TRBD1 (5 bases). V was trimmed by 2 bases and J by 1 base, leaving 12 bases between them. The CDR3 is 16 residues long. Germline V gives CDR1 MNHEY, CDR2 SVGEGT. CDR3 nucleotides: TGTGCCAGCAGTTACCCGACAGTAGGAAGCAATCAGCCCCAGCATTTT. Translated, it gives CASSYPTVGSNQPQHF.

The CDR3 bases are TGTGCCAGCTCACCAGCAGCGGGCCCAGATACGCAGTATTTT. It translates to CASSPAAGPDTQYF. The chain employs TRBV18 and TRBJ2-3, with a possible D match to TRBD2 (6 bases). V was clipped by 2 bases and J by 4 bases, with 10 bases between them. CDR1 is KGHSH, CDR2 LQKENI, per germline. This CDR3 is 14 amino acids long. Combining the CDR3 with reference TRBV18 and TRBJ2-3 gives the whole variable domain NAGVMQNPRHLVRRRGQEARLRCSPMKGHSHVYWYRQLPEEGLKFMVYLQKENIIDESGMPKERFSAEFPKEGPSILRIQQVVRGDSAAYFCASSPAAGPDTQYFGPGTRLTVL.

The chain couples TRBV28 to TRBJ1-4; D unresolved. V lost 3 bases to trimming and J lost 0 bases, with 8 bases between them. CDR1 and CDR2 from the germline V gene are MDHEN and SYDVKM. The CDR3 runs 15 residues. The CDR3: CASSLVRATNEKLFF. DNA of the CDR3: TGTGCCAGCAGTTTGGTCCGGGCAACTAATGAAAAACTGTTTTTT.

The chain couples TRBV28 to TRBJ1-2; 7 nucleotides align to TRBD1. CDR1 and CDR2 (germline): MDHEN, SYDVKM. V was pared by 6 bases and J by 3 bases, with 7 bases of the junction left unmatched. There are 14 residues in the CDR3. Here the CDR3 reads CASRLSGTDYGYTF. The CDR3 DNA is TGTGCCAGCAGACTCTCCGGGACAGACTATGGCTACACCTTC.

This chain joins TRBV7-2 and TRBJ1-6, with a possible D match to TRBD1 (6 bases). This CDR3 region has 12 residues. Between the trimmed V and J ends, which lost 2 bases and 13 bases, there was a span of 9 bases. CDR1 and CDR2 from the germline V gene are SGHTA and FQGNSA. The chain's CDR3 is CASSLPGVPLHF. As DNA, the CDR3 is TGTGCCAGCAGCTTACCAGGGGTCCCCCTCCACTTT.

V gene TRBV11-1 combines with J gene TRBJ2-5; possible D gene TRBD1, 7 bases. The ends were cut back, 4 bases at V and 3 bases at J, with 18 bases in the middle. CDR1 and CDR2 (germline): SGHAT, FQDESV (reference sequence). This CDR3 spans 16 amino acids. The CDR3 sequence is CASSYGRGTVEETQYF. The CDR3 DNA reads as TGTGCCAGCAGCTACGGGCGCGGGACAGTCGAAGAGACCCAGTACTTC.

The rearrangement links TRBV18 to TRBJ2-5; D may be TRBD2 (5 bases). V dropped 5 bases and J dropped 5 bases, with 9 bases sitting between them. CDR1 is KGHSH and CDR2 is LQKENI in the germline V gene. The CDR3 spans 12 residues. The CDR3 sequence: CASSTEGETQYF. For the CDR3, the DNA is TGTGCCAGCTCAACAGAGGGCGAGACCCAGTACTTC.

The CDR3: CASTGGDDSSPLHF. Here the CDR3 DNA reads TGTGCCAGCACCGGAGGGGACGATAGTTCACCCCTCCACTTT. The gene calls are TRBV9 and TRBJ1-6; maybe TRBD1 (5 bases). V lost 6 bases to trimming and J lost 9 bases, with 16 bases between them. CDR1 and CDR2 from the germline V gene are SGDLS and YYNGEE. The CDR3 runs to 14 residues.

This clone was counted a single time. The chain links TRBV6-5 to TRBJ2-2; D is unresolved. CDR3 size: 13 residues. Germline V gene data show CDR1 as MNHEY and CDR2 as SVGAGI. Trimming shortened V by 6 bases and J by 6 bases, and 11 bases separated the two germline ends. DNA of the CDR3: TGTGCCAGCAGAAGCCCGGGTGCCGGGGAGCTGTTTTTT. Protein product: CASRSPGAGELFF.

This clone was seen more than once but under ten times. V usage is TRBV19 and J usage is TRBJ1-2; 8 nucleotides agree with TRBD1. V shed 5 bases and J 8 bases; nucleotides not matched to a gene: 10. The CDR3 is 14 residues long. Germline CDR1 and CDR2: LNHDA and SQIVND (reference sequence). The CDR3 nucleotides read TGTGCCAGTAGTCAGCCAGGGGGCCGTCGGGGCTACACCTTC. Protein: CASSQPGGRRGYTF.

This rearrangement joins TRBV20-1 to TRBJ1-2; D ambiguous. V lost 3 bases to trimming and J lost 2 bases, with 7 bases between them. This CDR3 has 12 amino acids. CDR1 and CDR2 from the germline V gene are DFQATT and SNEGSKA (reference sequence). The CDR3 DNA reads TGCAGTGCTAGTGACGGGAACTATGGCTACACCTTC. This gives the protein CSASDGNYGYTF.

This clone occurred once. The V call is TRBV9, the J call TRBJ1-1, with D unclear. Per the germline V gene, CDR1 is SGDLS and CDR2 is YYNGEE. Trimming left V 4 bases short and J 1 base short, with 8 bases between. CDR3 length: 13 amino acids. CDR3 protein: CASSPRPNTEAFF. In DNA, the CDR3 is TGTGCCAGCAGCCCCCGTCCGAACACTGAAGCTTTCTTT.

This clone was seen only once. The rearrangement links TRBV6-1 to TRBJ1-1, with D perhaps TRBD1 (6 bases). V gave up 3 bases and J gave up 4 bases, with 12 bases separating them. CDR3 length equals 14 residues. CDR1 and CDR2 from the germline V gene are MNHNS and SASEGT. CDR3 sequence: CASSDVRGSTEAFF. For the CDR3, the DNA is TGTGCCAGCAGTGATGTCAGGGGCAGCACTGAAGCTTTCTTT.

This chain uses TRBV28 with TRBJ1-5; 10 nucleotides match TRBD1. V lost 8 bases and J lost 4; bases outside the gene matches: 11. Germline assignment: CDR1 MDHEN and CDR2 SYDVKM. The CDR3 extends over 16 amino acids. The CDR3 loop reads CASLRGGDRGNQPQHF. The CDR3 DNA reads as TGTGCCAGCCTCAGAGGAGGGGACAGGGGAAATCAGCCCCAGCATTTT.

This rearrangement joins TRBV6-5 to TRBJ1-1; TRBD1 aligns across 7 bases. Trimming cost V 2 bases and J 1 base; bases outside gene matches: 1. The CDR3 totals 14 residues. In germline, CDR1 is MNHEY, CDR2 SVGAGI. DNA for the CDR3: TGTGCCAGCAGTTACAGGGGGCGGAACACTGAAGCTTTCTTT. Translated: CASSYRGRNTEAFF.

Written as DNA, the CDR3 is TGTGCCAGCAGTTTAGGACCGGGAAATACCGGGGAGCTGTTTTTT. This encodes CASSLGPGNTGELFF. The chain recombines TRBV28 with TRBJ2-2; tentative D call: TRBD2 (5 bases). The germline V and J ends were trimmed by 2 bases and 5 bases, with 12 bases remaining between them. Germline loops: CDR1 MDHEN, CDR2 SYDVKM. This CDR3 is 15 amino acids long.

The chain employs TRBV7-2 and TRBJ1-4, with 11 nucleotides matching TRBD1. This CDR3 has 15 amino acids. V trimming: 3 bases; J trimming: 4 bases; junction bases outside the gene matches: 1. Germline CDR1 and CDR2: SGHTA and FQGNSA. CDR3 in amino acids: CASSLGTGGNEKLFF. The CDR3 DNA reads TGTGCCAGCAGCTTGGGGACAGGGGGTAATGAAAAACTGTTTTTT.

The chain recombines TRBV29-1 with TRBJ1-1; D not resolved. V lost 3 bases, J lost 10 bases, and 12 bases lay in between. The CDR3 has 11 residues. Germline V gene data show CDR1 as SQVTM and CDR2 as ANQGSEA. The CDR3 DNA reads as TGCAGCGTTGAGATGGCGGGTGTAGCTTTCTTT. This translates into CSVEMAGVAFF.

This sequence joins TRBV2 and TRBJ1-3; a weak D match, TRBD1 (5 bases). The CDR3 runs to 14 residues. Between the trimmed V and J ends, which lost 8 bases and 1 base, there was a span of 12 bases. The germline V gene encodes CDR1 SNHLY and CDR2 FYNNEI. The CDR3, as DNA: TGTGCCAGCGGGGCTGACATATCTGGAAACACCATATATTTT. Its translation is CASGADISGNTIYF. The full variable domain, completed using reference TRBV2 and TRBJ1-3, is EPEVTQTPSHQVTQMGQEVILRCVPISNHLYFYWYRQILGQKVEFLVSFYNNEISEKSEIFDDQFSVERPDGSNFTLKIRSTKLEDSAMYFCASGADISGNTIYFGEGSWLTVV.

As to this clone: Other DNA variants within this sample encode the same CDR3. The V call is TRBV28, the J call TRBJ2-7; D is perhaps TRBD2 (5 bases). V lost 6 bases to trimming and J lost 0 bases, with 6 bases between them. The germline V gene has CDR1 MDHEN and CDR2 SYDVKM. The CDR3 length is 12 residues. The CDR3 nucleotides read TGTGCCAGCAGCCGGGACTCCTACGAGCAGTACTTC. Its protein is CASSRDSYEQYF.

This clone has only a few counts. The DNA for the CDR3 is TGTGCCAGCAGTTACTCCGGGACAGGGGGCAATGAGCAGTTCTTC. Translation: CASSYSGTGGNEQFF. The gene calls are TRBV6-2 or TRBV6-3 and TRBJ2-1, with 11 bases fitting TRBD1. CDR3 length equals 15 residues. In germline, CDR1 is MNHEY, CDR2 SVGEGT. V was clipped by 0 bases and J by 6 bases; unmatched bases: 1.

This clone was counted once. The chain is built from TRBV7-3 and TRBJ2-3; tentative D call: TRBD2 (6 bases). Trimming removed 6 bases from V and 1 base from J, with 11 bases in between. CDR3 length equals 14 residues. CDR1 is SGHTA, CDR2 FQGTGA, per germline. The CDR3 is CASSVGGGTDTQYF. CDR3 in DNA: TGTGCCAGCAGTGTCGGGGGAGGCACAGATACGCAGTATTTT.

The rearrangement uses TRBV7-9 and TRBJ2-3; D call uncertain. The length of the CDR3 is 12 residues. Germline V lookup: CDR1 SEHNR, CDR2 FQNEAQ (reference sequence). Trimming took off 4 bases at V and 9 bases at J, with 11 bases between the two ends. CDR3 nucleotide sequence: TGTGCCAGCAGCTCGGATCAGACAACGCAGTATTTT. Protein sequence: CASSSDQTTQYF.

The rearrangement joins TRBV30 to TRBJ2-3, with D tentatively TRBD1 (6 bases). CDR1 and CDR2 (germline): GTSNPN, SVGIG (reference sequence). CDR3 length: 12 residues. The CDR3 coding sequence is TGTGCTAGCCAGGGGAGCACAGATACGCAGTATTTT. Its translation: CASQGSTDTQYF.

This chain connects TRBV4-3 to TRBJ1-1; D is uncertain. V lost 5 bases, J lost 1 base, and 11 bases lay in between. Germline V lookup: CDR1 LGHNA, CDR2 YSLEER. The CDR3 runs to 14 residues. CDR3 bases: TGCGCCAGCAGCTCAGGAAGCGGGAACACTGAAGCTTTCTTT. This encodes CASSSGSGNTEAFF.

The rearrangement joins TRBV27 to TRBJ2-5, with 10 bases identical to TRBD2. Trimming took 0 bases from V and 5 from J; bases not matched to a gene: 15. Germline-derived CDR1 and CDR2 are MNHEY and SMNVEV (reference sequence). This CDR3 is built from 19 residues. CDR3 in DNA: TGTGCCAGCAGTTTATCGTCCTCAGCTAGCGGGGGTGTATTGGAGACCCAGTACTTC. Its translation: CASSLSSSASGGVLETQYF.